The rows below give T cell receptor beta chains drawn from one sample of a study of T cells after yellow fever vaccination. TCRdb reprocessed the 5' RACE reads with MiXCR, giving one entry per CDR3 protein. The repertoire has some 120,000 distinct CDR3 sequences, 15% of them found once; the top ten carry roughly 43%. The material was CD8+ T cells sorted from PBMCs, obtained 5 days after the yellow fever booster vaccination. Source of these receptors: a man in his late teens or twenties who received the YFV17D yellow fever vaccine. CDR3s leave out the opening cysteine and the closing phenylalanine or tryptophan. D genes are given only for firm matches.

>NA|TRBJ1-2|TRBV12-3/TRBV12-4
ASRGGEDNYGYT
>NA|TRBJ2-6|TRBV7-6
ASSLVLSGAGANVLT
>TRBD2|TRBJ2-4|TRBV10-2
ASGGGNIQY
>NA|TRBJ2-1|TRBV2
ASSEAGKRGHNEQF
>TRBD1|TRBJ1-6|TRBV6-4
ASSDRGVNSPLH
>NA|TRBJ2-5|TRBV15
ATSGWMGETQY
>TRBD1|TRBJ2-1|TRBV7-9
ASSSGQGSSYEQF
>TRBD1|TRBJ2-2|TRBV4-3
ASSQWTGGNTGELF
>NA|TRBJ2-1|TRBV30
AWKWGYNEQF
>NA|TRBJ2-3|TRBV9
ASGRNPTTDTQY
>TRBD2|TRBJ2-1|TRBV27
ASSPSGVHNEQF